This T cell receptor beta chain is from a study of cytomegalovirus exposure and HLA in healthy donors. The study's findings and limits: There were a few CMV-associated chains whose specificity for CMV antigens was confirmed in vitro.

PCR primers comprised 60 Vbeta and 13 Jbeta primers. Profiled with immunoSEQ multiplex PCR; TCRdb holds only in-frame clones, not every one. The sample lists more than 85,000 clones; around three quarters were seen once. Only one count was recorded for this clone. Antigen unknown. V shed 2 bases and J shed 8 bases, with 11 bases lying between them. This CDR3 is 14 amino acids long. Germline V gives CDR1 SGHNT, CDR2 YYREEE (reference sequence). The clonotype originates from a woman aged 50 to 60 in good health and CMV-seropositive. The rearrangement links TRBV5-4 to TRBJ1-6; D may be TRBD1 (5 bases). The sample taken for sequencing was PBMCs. The DNA for the CDR3 is TGTGCCAGCAGCTTAGACAGAGATCATTCACCCCTCCACTTT. Protein product: CASSLDRDHSPLHF.